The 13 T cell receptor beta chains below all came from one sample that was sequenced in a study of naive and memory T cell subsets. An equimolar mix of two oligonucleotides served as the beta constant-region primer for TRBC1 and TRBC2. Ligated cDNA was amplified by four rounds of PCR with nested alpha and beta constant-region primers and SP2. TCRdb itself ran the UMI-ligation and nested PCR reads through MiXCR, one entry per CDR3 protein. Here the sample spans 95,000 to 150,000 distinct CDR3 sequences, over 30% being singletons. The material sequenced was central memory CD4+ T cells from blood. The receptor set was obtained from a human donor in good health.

The CDR3 region has the DNA TGTGCCAGCAGTGCCTTACGTGAGCTACAGGGAGGCCTTGAAGCTTTCTTT. The encoded protein is CASSALRELQGGLEAFF. The V call is TRBV6-1, the J call TRBJ1-1, with a weak D call TRBD1 (6 bases). Germline loops: CDR1 MNHNS, CDR2 SASEGT. The ends were cut back, 4 bases at V and 7 bases at J, with 25 bases in the middle. The CDR3 has 17 residues.

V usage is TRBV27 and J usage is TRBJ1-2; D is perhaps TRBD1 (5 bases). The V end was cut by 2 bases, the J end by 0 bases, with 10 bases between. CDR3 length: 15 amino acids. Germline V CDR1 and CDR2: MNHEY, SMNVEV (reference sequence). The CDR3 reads CASSLRGLANYGYTF. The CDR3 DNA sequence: TGTGCCAGCAGTTTACGGGGGTTAGCTAACTATGGCTACACCTTC.

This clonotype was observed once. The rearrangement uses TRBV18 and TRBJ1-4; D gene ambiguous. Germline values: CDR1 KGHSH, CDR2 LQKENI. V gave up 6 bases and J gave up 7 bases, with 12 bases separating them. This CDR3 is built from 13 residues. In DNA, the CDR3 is TGTGCCAGCTCGGGGAAATATGGTGAAAAACTGTTTTTT. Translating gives CASSGKYGEKLFF.

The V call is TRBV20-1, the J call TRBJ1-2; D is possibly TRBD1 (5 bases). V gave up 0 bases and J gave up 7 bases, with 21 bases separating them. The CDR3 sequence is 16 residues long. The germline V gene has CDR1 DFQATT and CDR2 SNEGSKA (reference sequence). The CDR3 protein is CSARDRKAAGSLGYTF. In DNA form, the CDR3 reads TGCAGTGCTAGAGACCGGAAAGCCGCAGGGAGTCTTGGCTACACCTTC.

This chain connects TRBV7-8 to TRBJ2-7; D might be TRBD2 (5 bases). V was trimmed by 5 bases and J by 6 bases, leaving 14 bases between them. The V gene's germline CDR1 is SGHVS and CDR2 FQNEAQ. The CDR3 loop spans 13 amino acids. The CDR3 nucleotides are TGTGCCAGCAGCCCGCTACTAGTTGGCGAGCAGTACTTC. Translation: CASSPLLVGEQYF.

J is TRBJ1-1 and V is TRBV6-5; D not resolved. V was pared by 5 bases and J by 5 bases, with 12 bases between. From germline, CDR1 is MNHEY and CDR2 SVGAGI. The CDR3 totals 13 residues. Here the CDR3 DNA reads TGTGCCAGCAGTACTAGACCTGGGACTGAAGCTTTCTTT. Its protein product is CASSTRPGTEAFF.

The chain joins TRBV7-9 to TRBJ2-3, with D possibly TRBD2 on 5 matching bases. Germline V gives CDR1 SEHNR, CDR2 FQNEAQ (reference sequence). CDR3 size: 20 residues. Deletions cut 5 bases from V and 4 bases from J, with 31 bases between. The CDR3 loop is CASSPRPGGPEGTIADTQYF. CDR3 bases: TGTGCCAGCAGCCCCAGACCGGGTGGACCCGAGGGAACGATCGCAGATACGCAGTATTTT.

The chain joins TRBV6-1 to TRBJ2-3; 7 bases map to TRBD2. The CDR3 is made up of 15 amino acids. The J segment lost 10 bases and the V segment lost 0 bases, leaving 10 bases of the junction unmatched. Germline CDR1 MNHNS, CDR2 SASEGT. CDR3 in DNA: TGTGCCAGCAGTGAAGCTAGTGGGAGGGCCCTGGCGCAGTATTTT. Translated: CASSEASGRALAQYF.

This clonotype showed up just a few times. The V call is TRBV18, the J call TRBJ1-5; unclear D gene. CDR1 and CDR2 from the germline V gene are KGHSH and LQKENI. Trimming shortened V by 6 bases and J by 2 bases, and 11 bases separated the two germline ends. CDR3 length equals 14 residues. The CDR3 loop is CASSPSKGNQPQHF. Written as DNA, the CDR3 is TGTGCCAGCTCCCCAAGCAAGGGCAATCAGCCCCAGCATTTT.

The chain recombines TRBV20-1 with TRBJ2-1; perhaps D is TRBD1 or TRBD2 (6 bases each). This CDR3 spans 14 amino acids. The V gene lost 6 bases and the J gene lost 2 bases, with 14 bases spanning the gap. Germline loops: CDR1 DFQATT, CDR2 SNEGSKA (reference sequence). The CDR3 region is CSAQQEGAYNEQFF. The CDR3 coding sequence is TGCAGTGCACAACAGGAGGGGGCCTACAATGAGCAGTTCTTC.

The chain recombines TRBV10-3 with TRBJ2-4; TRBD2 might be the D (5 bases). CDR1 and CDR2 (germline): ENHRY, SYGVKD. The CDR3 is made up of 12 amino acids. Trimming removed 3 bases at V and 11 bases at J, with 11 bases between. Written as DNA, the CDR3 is TGTGCCATCAGTGAATCGGGAAATGTTCAGTACTTC. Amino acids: CAISESGNVQYF.

The CDR3 protein is CASSQGSGYYGYTF. CDR3 bases: TGCGCCAGCAGCCAAGGTTCGGGTTACTATGGCTACACCTTC. V usage is TRBV4-1 and J usage is TRBJ1-2, with D uncertain. V was shortened by 1 base and J by 3 bases, with 9 bases between the two germline ends. The CDR3 is made up of 14 amino acids. The V gene's germline CDR1 is MGHRA and CDR2 YSYEKL.

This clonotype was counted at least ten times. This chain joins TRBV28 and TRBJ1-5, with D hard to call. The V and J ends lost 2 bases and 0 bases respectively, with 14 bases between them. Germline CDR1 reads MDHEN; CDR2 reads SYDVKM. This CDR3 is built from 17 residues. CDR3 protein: CASSLLPPTFSNQPQHF. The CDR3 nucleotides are TGTGCCAGCAGTTTACTGCCACCAACTTTTAGCAATCAGCCCCAGCATTTT. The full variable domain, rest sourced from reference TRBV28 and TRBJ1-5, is DVKVTQSSRYLVKRTGEKVFLECVQDMDHENMFWYRQDPGLGLRLIYFSYDVKMKEKGDIPEGYSVSREKKERFSLILESASTNQTSMYLCASSLLPPTFSNQPQHFGDGTRLSIL.